This TCR beta chain was sequenced for a study of blood T cells in healthy people across ages. Whole-study context: Capture by template switching was about one barcoded beta molecule per two T cells.

With regard to this clonotype: Its antigen is not identified. The junction shows a germline mismatch at one end, possibly a read error.

The CDR3 totals 14 residues. The germline V gene encodes CDR1 SGHTA and CDR2 FQGNSA. Combining a sample-barcoded 5' primer with a J-beta primer mix, a second PCR ran for roughly 7 to 12 cycles. TCRdb ran MiXCR on the 5' RACE reads and lists one entry per CDR3 protein. The sample comprises about 640,000 distinct CDR3 sequences, roughly 50% of which are singletons, and around 37% rests with the top ten. Findings and caveats of the study: A strong correlation between TCR beta diversity and naive T cell percentage was seen. Leaving the PBMCs unsorted stopped any conclusive comparison of naive versus antigen-experienced cells. Fewer expanded clones and more diversity marked long-lived versus aged donors.

The J gene is TRBJ2-7, the V gene TRBV7-2; D ambiguous. Input material: blood. This sequence was found in a man in his sixties in good health. CDR3 in DNA: TGTGCCAGCAGCGTAGCCCCAGGAACCTACGAGCAGTACTTC. It yields the protein CASSVAPGTYEQYF.